One and the same sample provided the 30 T cell receptor beta chains below, sequenced in a study of human T cells and chemical hapten exposure. Time point given: patch test 2, 6 weeks after DPC sensitization. This sample's treatment: therapeutic diphenylcyclopropenone sensitization with weekly scalp DPC. In TCRdb, the RACE reads were re-called with MiXCR into one record per CDR3 protein. The table shows 73,000 or so distinct CDR3 sequences, with about 9% occurring only once. Sequenced material: whole blood, taken in connection with sensitization to the hapten diphenylcyclopropenone (DPC). These receptors all stem from a woman in her forties or fifties with alopecia areata. Some clones in this sample may be carry-over from other donors' samples.

This chain uses TRBV6-5 with TRBJ2-1, with 13 bases matching TRBD2. CDR3 size: 14 residues. Germline lookup yields CDR1 MNHEY and CDR2 SVGAGI. After removal of 6 bases from V and 9 bases from J, the junction contained 5 bases not matched to a gene. CDR3 sequence reads: CASRRTSGGGEQFF. The CDR3 bases are TGTGCCAGCAGGCGGACTAGCGGGGGAGGTGAGCAGTTCTTC.

The V gene is TRBV29-1, the J gene TRBJ1-5; a possible D gene is TRBD1 (6 bases). The CDR3 is made up of 13 amino acids. Deletions cut 6 bases from V and 7 bases from J, with 16 bases between. CDR1 is SQVTM and CDR2 is ANQGSEA in the germline V gene. The CDR3 DNA follows: TGCAGCGTGGGTACAGGGAATGGCCAGCCCCAGCATTTT. As protein: CSVGTGNGQPQHF.

In its sample, this clonotype was seen a few times. CDR3 residues: CASSKNLDRAKNIQYF. The CDR3 coding sequence is TGTGCCAGCAGCAAAAACTTGGACAGAGCCAAAAACATTCAGTACTTC. The J gene is TRBJ2-4, the V gene TRBV21-1; TRBD1, the D gene given by the table, was not confirmed from the DNA. TRBV21-1 counts as a pseudogene. The CDR3 contains 16 residues.

This clonotype showed up just a few times. The genes are TRBV18 and TRBJ2-6, with TRBD1 as a possible D gene (5 bases). Trimming left V 6 bases short and J 1 base short, with 10 bases between. Germline V CDR1 and CDR2: KGHSH, LQKENI. This CDR3 comprises 15 residues. As DNA, the CDR3 is TGTGCCAGCTCCCCCAGGGAATCTGGGGCCAACGTCCTGACTTTC. Its translation: CASSPRESGANVLTF. Full variable domain (outside the CDR3, taken from reference TRBV18 and TRBJ2-6): NAGVMQNPRHLVRRRGQEARLRCSPMKGHSHVYWYRQLPEEGLKFMVYLQKENIIDESGMPKERFSAEFPKEGPSILRIQQVVRGDSAAYFCASSPRESGANVLTFGAGSRLTVL.

The chain couples TRBV29-1 to TRBJ2-1; D is undetermined. The CDR3 spans 15 residues. Trimming took off 0 bases at V and 8 bases at J, with 17 bases between the two ends. The germline CDR1 and CDR2 sequences are SQVTM and ANQGSEA. The CDR3 reads CSVEDPTTVVYEQFF. The DNA of the CDR3 is TGCAGCGTTGAAGATCCAACCACGGTGGTATATGAGCAGTTCTTC.

At least ten counts were recorded for this clonotype. The DNA of the CDR3 is TGTGCCAGCTCACTCCCGACAGGGTACTCCTACGAGCAGTACTTC. It translates to CASSLPTGYSYEQYF. V gene TRBV18 combines with J gene TRBJ2-7, with 7 bases aligning to TRBD1. This CDR3 is built from 15 residues. The germline V gene encodes CDR1 KGHSH and CDR2 LQKENI. The ends lost 4 bases at V and 0 bases at J; junction bases unmatched: 6.

This clonotype was observed many times. The chain joins TRBV10-1 to TRBJ2-3; TRBD2 matches at 8 bases. The ends lost 3 bases at V and 4 bases at J; junction bases unmatched: 6. Germline lookup yields CDR1 WNHNN and CDR2 SYGVQD (reference sequence). The CDR3 loop spans 15 amino acids. The CDR3 loop is CASSESGSSPDTQYF. CDR3 DNA: TGCGCCAGCAGTGAAAGCGGGAGCTCCCCAGATACGCAGTATTTT.

Only a few counts were recorded for this clonotype. V and J are TRBV5-5 and TRBJ1-3; D uncertain. The V end lost 6 bases, the J end lost 4 bases, and 11 bases lay between the germline ends. The CDR3 is made up of 13 amino acids. Germline loops: CDR1 SGHKS, CDR2 YYEKEE (reference sequence). CDR3 sequence (DNA): TGTGCCAGCACCCCGAGTCCCGGAAACACCATATATTTT. This gives the protein CASTPSPGNTIYF.

In its sample, this clonotype was seen many times. The chain has TRBV4-1 and TRBJ1-6; 7 nucleotides match TRBD1. Trimming cost V 5 bases and J 8 bases; bases outside gene matches: 6. In germline, CDR1 is MGHRA, CDR2 YSYEKL. This CDR3 spans 14 amino acids. The chain's CDR3 is CASSFQGGDSPLHF. In DNA, the CDR3 is TGCGCCAGCAGCTTTCAGGGGGGGGATTCACCCCTCCACTTT.

The chain combines TRBV27 with TRBJ2-7; D is possibly TRBD1 (6 bases). This CDR3 comprises 17 residues. CDR1 is MNHEY, CDR2 SMNVEV, per germline (reference sequence). Trimming took off 3 bases at V and 3 bases at J, with 21 bases between the two ends. The CDR3 region is CASSFRPSGAYYYEQYF. CDR3 DNA sequence: TGTGCCAGCAGTTTTCGGCCGTCAGGGGCCTACTACTACGAGCAGTACTTC.

This clonotype was found many times. At one end the junction does not follow the germline gene, possibly because of a read error. The chain carries TRBV20-1 and TRBJ2-1; TRBD2 matches 12 bases. This CDR3 comprises 12 residues. Germline CDR1 reads DFQATT; CDR2 reads SNEGSKA (reference sequence). CDR3 nucleotide sequence: TGCAGTCCTAGCGGGGGGGCCGGTGAGCAGTTCTTC. This translates into CSPSGGAGEQFF.

This clonotype was observed a few times. V gene TRBV5-1 combines with J gene TRBJ2-5, with 8 nucleotides matching TRBD2. Germline loops: CDR1 SGHRS, CDR2 YFSETQ. The CDR3 consists of 15 residues. The trim removed 3 bases at V and 2 bases at J, leaving 6 bases unmatched. CDR3: CASSYTAGGQETQYF. Written as DNA, the CDR3 is TGCGCCAGCAGCTATACCGCGGGGGGACAAGAGACCCAGTACTTC.

This clonotype was counted only a few times. The chain is built from TRBV3-1 and TRBJ2-2, with 13 bases matching TRBD2. CDR3 length equals 15 residues. V lost 6 bases, J lost 4 bases, and 2 bases stayed unmatched. Germline V gives CDR1 LGHDT, CDR2 YNNKEL (reference sequence). The CDR3 DNA reads as TGTGCCAGCAGGGGACTAGCGGGACCCACCGGGGAGCTGTTTTTT. Translating it yields CASRGLAGPTGELFF.

J is TRBJ1-2 and V is TRBV7-2, with 7 bases that match TRBD1. Germline CDR1 is SGHTA and CDR2 is FQGNSA. This CDR3 has 14 residues. V gave up 5 bases and J gave up 5 bases; unmatched junction bases: 8. This CDR3 is CASSPDRARYGYTF. The CDR3 coding sequence is TGTGCCAGCAGCCCAGACAGGGCCCGATATGGCTACACCTTC.

The rearrangement joins TRBV7-6 to TRBJ2-3; D gene ambiguous. The germline CDR1 and CDR2 sequences are SGHVS and FNYEAQ. With 5 bases removed from V and 0 bases from J, the gap between germline ends came to 6 bases. This CDR3 comprises 13 residues. The CDR3 sequence: CASSTESTDTQYF. CDR3 nucleotide sequence: TGTGCCAGCAGCACGGAGAGCACAGATACGCAGTATTTT.

This clonotype has at least ten counts. The chain employs TRBV12-3 or TRBV12-4 and TRBJ1-5; no firm D call. The V and J ends lost 4 bases and 0 bases respectively, with 7 bases between them. The CDR3 is 14 amino acids. DNA for the CDR3: TGTGCCAGCAGTTCCGATTATAGCAATCAGCCCCAGCATTTT. Protein sequence: CASSSDYSNQPQHF.

This clonotype has more than one count but fewer than ten. J is TRBJ2-5 and V is TRBV11-2, with D possibly being TRBD2 (5 bases). Germline CDR1 SGHAT, CDR2 FQNNGV. This CDR3 is built from 15 residues. Trimming shortened V by 5 bases and J by 1 base, and 14 bases separated the two germline ends. The CDR3 DNA follows: TGTGCCAGCAGCGTTATGCCCCGGGGCCAAGAGACCCAGTACTTC. Protein product: CASSVMPRGQETQYF. The full variable domain, rest sourced from reference TRBV11-2 and TRBJ2-5, is EAGVAQSPRYKIIEKRQSVAFWCNPISGHATLYWYQQILGQGPKLLIQFQNNGVVDDSQLPKDRFSAERLKGVDSTLKIQPAKLEDSAVYLCASSVMPRGQETQYFGPGTRLLVL.

This chain connects TRBV12-3 or TRBV12-4 to TRBJ1-5; 9 bases align to TRBD1. The CDR3 is 15 amino acids. With 4 bases clipped from V and 4 bases from J, the junction kept 5 bases outside the gene matches. CDR3 in amino acids: CASSSGDRVNQPQHF. In nucleotides, the CDR3 is TGTGCCAGCAGTTCTGGGGACAGGGTAAATCAGCCCCAGCATTTT.

This chain connects TRBV12-3 or TRBV12-4 to TRBJ1-1, with D maybe TRBD1 (6 bases). The CDR3 is 17 amino acids. Trimming took 6 bases from V and 3 from J, leaving 23 bases between them. This chain's CDR3 is CASSLRGGMKGDTEAFF. Here the CDR3 DNA reads TGTGCCAGCAGCCTTAGAGGTGGTATGAAGGGGGACACTGAAGCTTTCTTT.

This clonotype was found a few times. The CDR3 nucleotides read TGTGCCATCAGTGAGGGGACATCCTCTGGGGCCAACGTCCTGACTTTC. It codes for CAISEGTSSGANVLTF. The genes are TRBV10-3 and TRBJ2-6, with a possible D match to TRBD1 (6 bases). V dropped 2 bases and J dropped 0 bases, with 8 bases sitting between them. Per germline, CDR1 ENHRY and CDR2 SYGVKD. This CDR3 has 16 residues.

There are a few counts of this clonotype. The J gene is TRBJ1-5, the V gene TRBV28; D remains unclear. With 3 bases removed from V and 3 bases from J, the gap between germline ends came to 6 bases. The length of the CDR3 is 13 residues. Germline V gene data show CDR1 as MDHEN and CDR2 as SYDVKM. The CDR3 DNA reads TGTGCCAGCAGTTTCACCGCCAATCAGCCCCAGCATTTT. This gives the protein CASSFTANQPQHF. The whole variable domain, remainder taken from reference TRBV28 and TRBJ1-5, is DVKVTQSSRYLVKRTGEKVFLECVQDMDHENMFWYRQDPGLGLRLIYFSYDVKMKEKGDIPEGYSVSREKKERFSLILESASTNQTSMYLCASSFTANQPQHFGDGTRLSIL.

This chain links TRBV5-1 with TRBJ1-1; D is undetermined. V lost 0 bases and J 7 bases, leaving 4 bases between the germline ends. The CDR3 is 11 residues long. Looked up from germline, CDR1 is SGHRS and CDR2 is YFSETQ. The CDR3 DNA sequence: TGCGCCAGCAGCTTGGACCGTGAAGCTTTCTTT. The encoded protein is CASSLDREAFF.

This clonotype occurred a few times. This chain uses TRBV5-1 with TRBJ2-7; TRBD2 aligns across 7 bases. Germline CDR1 is SGHRS and CDR2 is YFSETQ. V was clipped by 3 bases and J by 1 base; unmatched bases: 10. The CDR3 spans 16 residues. This CDR3 reads CASSSPGEGPSYEQYF. The CDR3, as DNA: TGCGCCAGCAGCTCTCCCGGGGAGGGGCCTTCCTACGAGCAGTACTTC.

This clonotype was counted a few times. This chain links TRBV6-5 with TRBJ2-7; 8 bases map to TRBD1. Germline V gene sequence: CDR1 MNHEY, CDR2 SVGAGI. The CDR3 sequence is 15 residues long. The V gene end was trimmed by 1 base and the J gene end by 4 bases; junction bases not matched to a gene: 6. The CDR3 is CASSYFTDRGYEQYF. The CDR3 coding sequence is TGTGCCAGCAGTTACTTCACCGACAGGGGATACGAGCAGTACTTC.

This clonotype was seen more than once but under ten times. The rearrangement joins TRBV9 to TRBJ1-4; possibly TRBD1 for D (5 bases). Germline V gene lookup returns CDR1 SGDLS and CDR2 YYNGEE. Trimming removed 3 bases at V and 5 bases at J, with 11 bases between. The CDR3 runs to 14 residues. The CDR3 is CASSEGSPNEKLFF. The CDR3 DNA reads TGTGCCAGCAGCGAGGGGAGCCCCAATGAAAAACTGTTTTTT.

This clonotype showed up many times. This chain uses TRBV20-1 with TRBJ1-1; 10 bases align to TRBD1. Germline V lookup: CDR1 DFQATT, CDR2 SNEGSKA (reference sequence). Trimming removed 3 bases from V and 5 bases from J; junction bases left unmatched: 6. This CDR3 is built from 14 residues. CDR3 protein: CSARRDRGRTEAFF. The CDR3 bases are TGCAGTGCTAGGCGGGACAGGGGCCGTACTGAAGCTTTCTTT.

The CDR3 is CASSQDIQSSGNIQYF. The DNA for the CDR3 is TGTGCCAGCAGCCAAGATATACAGAGTTCGGGGAACATTCAGTACTTC. This rearrangement joins TRBV3-1 to TRBJ2-4, with D maybe TRBD2 (5 bases). The V end was cut by 0 bases, the J end by 7 bases, with 16 bases between. Germline loops: CDR1 LGHDT, CDR2 YNNKEL (reference sequence). The CDR3 runs to 16 residues.

This clonotype turned up a few times. The chain is built from TRBV28 and TRBJ1-1; 7 bases fit TRBD1. The ends lost 2 bases at V and 4 bases at J; junction bases unmatched: 4. The germline V gene has CDR1 MDHEN and CDR2 SYDVKM. The CDR3 is 14 amino acids. The CDR3 protein is CASSLSRGITEAFF. The CDR3 DNA reads as TGTGCCAGCAGTTTAAGCAGGGGGATCACTGAAGCTTTCTTT.

This clonotype appeared many times. The J gene is TRBJ1-1, the V gene TRBV18, with D uncertain. In germline, CDR1 is KGHSH, CDR2 LQKENI. Trimming removed 3 bases at V and 1 base at J, with 12 bases between. CDR3 length equals 15 residues. The chain's CDR3 is CASSPNGGENTEAFF. As DNA, the CDR3 is TGTGCCAGCTCACCTAACGGCGGGGAGAACACTGAAGCTTTCTTT.

The sample holds many counts of this clonotype. This chain joins TRBV19 and TRBJ1-1, with D unclear. The germline CDR1 and CDR2 sequences are LNHDA and SQIVND (reference sequence). Trimming pared 0 bases from V and 0 bases from J, leaving 11 bases between. This CDR3 comprises 16 residues. For the CDR3, the DNA is TGTGCCAGTAGTATAGATCTATGGCGGCTGAACACTGAAGCTTTCTTT. Its protein is CASSIDLWRLNTEAFF.